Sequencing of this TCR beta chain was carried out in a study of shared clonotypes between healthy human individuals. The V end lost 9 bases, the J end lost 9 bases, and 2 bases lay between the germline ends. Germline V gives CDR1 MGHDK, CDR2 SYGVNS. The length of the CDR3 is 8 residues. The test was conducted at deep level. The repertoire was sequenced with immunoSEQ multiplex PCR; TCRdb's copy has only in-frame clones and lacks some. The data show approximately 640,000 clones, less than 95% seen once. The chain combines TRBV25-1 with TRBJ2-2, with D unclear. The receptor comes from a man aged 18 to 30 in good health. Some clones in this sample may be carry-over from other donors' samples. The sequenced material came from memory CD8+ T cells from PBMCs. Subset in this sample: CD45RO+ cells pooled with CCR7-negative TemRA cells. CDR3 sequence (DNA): TGTGCCAGTTGGGAGCTGTTTTTT. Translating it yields CASWELFF.